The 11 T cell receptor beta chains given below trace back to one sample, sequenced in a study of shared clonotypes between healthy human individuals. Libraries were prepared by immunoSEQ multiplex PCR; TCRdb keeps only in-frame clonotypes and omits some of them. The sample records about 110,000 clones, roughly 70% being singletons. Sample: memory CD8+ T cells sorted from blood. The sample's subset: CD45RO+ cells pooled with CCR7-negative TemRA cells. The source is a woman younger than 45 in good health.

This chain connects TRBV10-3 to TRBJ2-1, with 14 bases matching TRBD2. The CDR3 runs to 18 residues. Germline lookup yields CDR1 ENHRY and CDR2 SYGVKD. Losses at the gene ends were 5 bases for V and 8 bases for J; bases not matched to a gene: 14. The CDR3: CAISKGLAGVRPFDEQFF. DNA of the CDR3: TGTGCCATCAGTAAGGGACTAGCGGGAGTACGCCCATTCGATGAGCAGTTCTTC.

CDR3 DNA sequence: TGTGCCAGCAGTGTCGAGAGCGGGAGAACGGAGTTCTTC. As protein: CASSVESGRTEFF. V gene TRBV6-1 combines with J gene TRBJ2-1; 8 bases agree with TRBD2. J lost 14 bases, V lost 4 bases, and 10 bases had no gene match. The CDR3 has 13 amino acids. From germline, CDR1 is MNHNS and CDR2 SASEGT.

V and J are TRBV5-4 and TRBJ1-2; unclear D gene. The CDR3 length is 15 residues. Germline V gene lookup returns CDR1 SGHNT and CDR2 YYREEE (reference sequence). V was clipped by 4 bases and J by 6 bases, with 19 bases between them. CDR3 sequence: CASSPPGEDLNGYTF. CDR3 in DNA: TGTGCCAGCAGCCCCCCCGGAGAAGACTTGAATGGCTACACCTTC.

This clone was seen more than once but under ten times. The CDR3 spells CATSRDRGRTNEQFF. The CDR3 bases are TGTGCCACCAGCAGAGATCGGGGAAGAACCAATGAGCAGTTCTTC. The chain has TRBV15 and TRBJ2-1, with TRBD2 as a possible D gene (5 bases). The germline V gene encodes CDR1 LNHNV and CDR2 YYDKDF (reference sequence). V was shortened by 0 bases and J by 6 bases, with 12 bases between the two germline ends. This CDR3 is 15 amino acids long.

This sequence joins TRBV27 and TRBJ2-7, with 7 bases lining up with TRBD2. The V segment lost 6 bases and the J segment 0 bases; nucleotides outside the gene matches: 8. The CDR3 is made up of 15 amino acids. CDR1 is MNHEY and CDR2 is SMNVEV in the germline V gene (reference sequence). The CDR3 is CASRLFSGNSYEQYF. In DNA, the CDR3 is TGTGCCAGCAGGTTGTTCAGCGGGAACTCCTACGAGCAGTACTTC.

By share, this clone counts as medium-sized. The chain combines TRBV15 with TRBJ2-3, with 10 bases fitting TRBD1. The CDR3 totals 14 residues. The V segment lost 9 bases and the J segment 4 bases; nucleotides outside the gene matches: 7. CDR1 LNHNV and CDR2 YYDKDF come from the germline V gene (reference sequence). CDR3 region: CATSGTGVADTQYF. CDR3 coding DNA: TGTGCCACATCCGGGACAGGGGTGGCAGATACGCAGTATTTT. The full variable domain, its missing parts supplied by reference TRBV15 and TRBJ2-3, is DAMVIQNPRYQVTQFGKPVTLSCSQTLNHNVMYWYQQKSSQAPKLLFHYYDKDFNNEADTPDNFQSRRPNTSFCFLDIRSPGLGDTAMYLCATSGTGVADTQYFGPGTRLTVL.

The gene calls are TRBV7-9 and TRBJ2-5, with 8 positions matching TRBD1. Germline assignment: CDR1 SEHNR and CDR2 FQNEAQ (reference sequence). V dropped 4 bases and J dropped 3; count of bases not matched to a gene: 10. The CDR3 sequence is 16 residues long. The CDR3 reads CASSSLSRGRKETQYF. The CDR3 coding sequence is TGTGCCAGCAGCTCCCTGTCCAGGGGGCGTAAAGAGACCCAGTACTTC. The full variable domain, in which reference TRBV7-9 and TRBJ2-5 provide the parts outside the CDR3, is DTGVSQNPRHKITKRGQNVTFRCDPISEHNRLYWYRQTLGQGPEFLTYFQNEAQLEKSRLLSDRFSAERPKGSFSTLEIQRTEQGDSAMYLCASSSLSRGRKETQYFGPGTRLLVL.

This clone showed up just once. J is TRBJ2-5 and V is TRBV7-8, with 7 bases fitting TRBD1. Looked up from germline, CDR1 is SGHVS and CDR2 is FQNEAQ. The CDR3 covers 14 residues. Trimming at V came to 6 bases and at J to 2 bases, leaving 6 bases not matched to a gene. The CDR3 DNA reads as TGTGCCAGCAGGGGGACGGGACAGCAAGAGACCCAGTACTTC. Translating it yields CASRGTGQQETQYF.

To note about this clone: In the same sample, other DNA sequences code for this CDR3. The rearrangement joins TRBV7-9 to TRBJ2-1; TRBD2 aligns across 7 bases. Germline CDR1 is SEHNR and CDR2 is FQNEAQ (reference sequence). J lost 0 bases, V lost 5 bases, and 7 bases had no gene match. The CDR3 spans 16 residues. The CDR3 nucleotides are TGTGCCAGCAGCCCGCCCGGCGGGAGCTCCTACAATGAGCAGTTCTTC. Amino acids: CASSPPGGSSYNEQFF.

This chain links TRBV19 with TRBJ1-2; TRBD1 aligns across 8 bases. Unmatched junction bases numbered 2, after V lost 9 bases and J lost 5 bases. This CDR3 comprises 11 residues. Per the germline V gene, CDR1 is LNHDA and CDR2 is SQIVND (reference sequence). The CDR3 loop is CASGTGYGYTF. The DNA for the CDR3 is TGTGCCAGCGGGACAGGATATGGCTACACCTTC.

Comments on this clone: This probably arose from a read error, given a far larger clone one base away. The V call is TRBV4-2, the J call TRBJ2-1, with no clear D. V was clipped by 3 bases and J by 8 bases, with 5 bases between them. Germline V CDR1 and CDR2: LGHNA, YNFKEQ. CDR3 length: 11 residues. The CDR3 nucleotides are TGTGCCAGCAGCCATTTGGATGAGCAGTTCTTC. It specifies CASSHLDEQFF.